Listed below are T cell receptor beta chains from one sample, sequenced in a study of blood T cell repertoires in COVID-19. Clones were read by immunoSEQ multiplex PCR, and TCRdb kept only the in-frame ones, dropping some. Here the sample spans approximately 200,000 clones, approximately 78% being singletons. The sample consisted of peripheral blood. The receptors stem from a woman of 80 years or more with COVID-19, enrolled during active disease. CDR3s include the opening cysteine and the closing phenylalanine or tryptophan. The D gene is left open where the match is weak. Some rows mark clone size as missing; the rest say once, few, many or name a class of expanded clone.

-,TRBV7-6,-,TRBJ1-3,CASSLSPRQVVGNTIYF,TGTGCCAGCAGCTTATCCCCCCGACAGGTGGTAGGCAACACCATATATTTT
-,TRBV28,-,TRBJ1-3,CASERTDGNTIYF,TGTGCCAGCGAACGGACAGATGGAAACACCATATATTTT
TRBD2,TRBV7-8,-,TRBJ2-5,CASSWTRQETQYF,TGTGCCAGCAGCTGGACTAGGCAAGAGACCCAGTACTTC
-,TRBV6-5,-,TRBJ1-1,CASKWGGAPDTEAFF,TGTGCCAGCAAATGGGGGGGCGCTCCGGACACTGAAGCTTTCTTT
-,TRBV12-5,-,TRBJ2-3,CASGLGTGGTDTQYF,TGTGCTAGTGGTTTGGGGACTGGCGGCACAGATACGCAGTATTTT
TRBD2,TRBV5-4,few,TRBJ2-7,CASKNGTSGGLHEQYF,TGTGCCAGCAAAAACGGGACTAGCGGGGGGCTCCACGAGCAGTACTTC
-,TRBV28,-,TRBJ1-1,CASSLGPVTEAFF,TGTGCCAGCAGTTTAGGGCCGGTCACTGAAGCTTTCTTT
TRBD2,TRBV7-9,-,TRBJ2-5,CASSLSGLGVETQYF,TGTGCCAGCAGTCTATCAGGACTAGGGGTAGAGACCCAGTACTTC
TRBD2,TRBV11-3,-,TRBJ2-1,CASSFTSGNNEQFF,TGTGCCAGCAGCTTTACTAGCGGGAACAATGAGCAGTTCTTC
TRBD2,TRBV28,-,TRBJ2-1,CASSIPTSGSRNEQFF,TGTGCCAGCAGTATACCGACTAGCGGGAGTAGGAATGAGCAGTTCTTC
TRBD1,TRBV27,-,TRBJ2-4,CASSDRGLAKNIQYF,TGTGCCAGCAGTGACAGGGGATTAGCCAAAAACATTCAGTACTTC
TRBD2,TRBV18,-,TRBJ2-7,CASSPYGLAGDYEQYF,TGTGCCAGCTCACCCTATGGACTAGCGGGAGACTACGAGCAGTACTTC
-,TRBV27,-,TRBJ2-3,CASSKLISGSTDTQYF,TGTGCCAGCAGTAAACTCATTAGCGGAAGCACAGATACGCAGTATTTT
-,TRBV2,-,TRBJ2-7,CASSETAPYEQYF,TGTGCCAGCAGTGAGACAGCACCCTACGAGCAGTACTTC
TRBD1,TRBV10-3,-,TRBJ2-5,CAISGGQAETQYF,TGTGCCATCAGTGGAGGACAGGCAGAGACCCAGTACTTC
-,TRBV7-9,-,TRBJ1-2,CASSLGAGGQDYGYTF,TGTGCCAGCAGCTTAGGAGCGGGGGGCCAAGACTATGGCTACACCTTC
-,TRBV3-1/TRBV3-2,-,TRBJ1-2,CASSQGVGGPHFVSGYTF,TGTGCCAGCAGCCAAGGGGTAGGGGGACCTCACTTTGTGTCTGGCTACACCTTC
TRBD1,TRBV3-1/TRBV3-2,-,TRBJ1-1,CASSQRGRQGDEAFF,TGTGCCAGCAGCCAACGGGGGCGACAGGGGGATGAAGCTTTCTTT
-,TRBV6-6,-,TRBJ1-6,CASTQGSSYNSPLHF,TGTGCCAGCACGCAGGGGAGCTCCTATAATTCACCCCTCCACTTT
-,TRBV2,-,TRBJ2-2,CASRGLTGELFF,TGTGCCAGCAGGGGACTCACCGGGGAGCTGTTTTTT
TRBD1,TRBV11-3,-,TRBJ2-5,CASSHWTGGFETQYF,TGTGCCAGCAGCCATTGGACAGGGGGTTTTGAGACCCAGTACTTC
-,TRBV10-2,-,TRBJ1-2,CASRDTGSNYGYTF,TGCGCCAGCAGAGATACAGGGTCTAACTATGGCTACACCTTC
-,TRBV20-1,-,TRBJ2-7,CSAFRDYEQYF,TGCAGTGCTTTCCGGGACTACGAGCAGTACTTC
-,TRBV30,-,TRBJ1-5,CAWSVGTSPLNQPQHF,TGTGCCTGGAGTGTCGGGACAAGTCCTCTCAATCAGCCCCAGCATTTT
TRBD1,TRBV28,-,TRBJ2-7,CASSLGRGAGTGDEQYF,TGTGCCAGCAGCTTAGGAAGGGGCGCCGGGACAGGGGACGAGCAGTACTTC
-,TRBV28,-,TRBJ2-3,CASSIQGLSDTQYF,TGTGCCAGCAGTATACAGGGTTTATCAGATACGCAGTATTTT
-,TRBV2,-,TRBJ2-7,CATHLRANEQYF,TGTGCCACACACCTGAGGGCCAACGAGCAGTACTTC
-,TRBV4-3,-,TRBJ2-1,CASSQGRGAYNEQFF,TGCGCCAGCAGCCAAGGTCGGGGTGCCTACAATGAGCAGTTCTTC
TRBD2,TRBV6-2/TRBV6-3,-,TRBJ2-2,CASSYLLAGVTGELFF,TGTGCCAGCAGTTACCTATTAGCGGGAGTGACCGGGGAGCTGTTTTTT
-,TRBV20-1,-,TRBJ2-3,CSASSGSTDTQYF,TGCAGTGCTAGTAGCGGCAGCACAGATACGCAGTATTTT
-,TRBV6-6,once,TRBJ2-6,CASSRGALPSGANVLTF,TGTGCCAGCAGTCGGGGCGCCCTACCGTCTGGGGCCAACGTCCTGACTTTC
TRBD1,TRBV28,-,TRBJ1-2,CASSFRDRDYGYTF,TGTGCCAGCAGTTTCAGAGACAGGGACTATGGCTACACCTTC
TRBD1,TRBV19,-,TRBJ1-4,CASSEGQAIGDEKLFF,TGTGCCAGTAGTGAAGGACAGGCGATAGGGGATGAAAAACTGTTTTTT
-,TRBV29-1,-,TRBJ2-7,CSVLDRRSYEQYF,TGCAGCGTGCTCGACAGACGCTCCTACGAGCAGTACTTC
-,TRBV3-1/TRBV3-2,-,TRBJ2-1,CASSQGRAVYNEQFF,TGTGCCAGCAGCCAAGGGAGGGCGGTCTACAATGAGCAGTTCTTC
-,TRBV19,-,TRBJ1-1,CASSPRVSTEAFF,TGTGCCAGTAGCCCCAGGGTGAGCACTGAAGCTTTCTTT
TRBD1,TRBV7-2,-,TRBJ1-2,CASSLVGQGGGYGYTF,TGTGCCAGCAGCTTAGTCGGGCAGGGGGGCGGCTATGGCTACACCTTC
-,TRBV19,-,TRBJ2-3,CASSIGGGGTDTQYF,TGTGCCAGTAGTATTGGGGGCGGAGGCACAGATACGCAGTATTTT
TRBD2,TRBV27,-,TRBJ2-7,CASSLQSGGEQYF,TGTGCCAGCAGTCTCCAATCGGGGGGCGAGCAGTACTTC
TRBD1,TRBV29-1,-,TRBJ2-7,CSVEDNTGAPYEQYF,TGCAGCGTTGAAGATAATACAGGGGCCCCCTACGAGCAGTACTTC
-,TRBV7-6,-,TRBJ1-1,CASSPILNTEAFF,TGTGCCAGCAGCCCTATTCTGAACACTGAAGCTTTCTTT
TRBD1,TRBV7-2,-,TRBJ2-2,CASSRDRGRTGELFF,TGTGCCAGCAGCCGCGACAGGGGTCGAACCGGGGAGCTGTTTTTT